The TCR beta chain under discussion was sequenced for a study of memory CD4+ T cells and cytomegalovirus serostatus. To note about this clone: The antigen is undetermined.

Single viable CD3+CD4+CD8-CD45RO+ cells were sorted as the memory CD4+ T cells. The germline V gene encodes CDR1 SGHNT and CDR2 YYREEE (reference sequence). The V end was cut by 2 bases, the J end by 2 bases, with 15 bases between. This CDR3 has 16 residues. Sequencing was performed with immunoSEQ multiplex PCR; in TCRdb, only in-frame clones are kept and a portion is missing. The table includes about 61,000 clones, about three quarters detected once. Study-wide findings and caveats: Suggested: most of the CMV-linked TCR signature lies in CD4+ memory cells.

This TCR was sampled from an adult in good health and CMV-seronegative. Some clones in this sample may be carry-over from other donors' samples. Sample: memory CD4+ T cells from blood. The rearrangement joins TRBV5-4 to TRBJ2-3, with D possibly matching TRBD1 (6 bases). Here the CDR3 reads CASSLNLMGATDTQYF. The DNA for the CDR3 is TGTGCCAGCAGCTTAAATTTGATGGGGGCCACAGATACGCAGTATTTT. The variable domain in full, with the rest retrieved from reference TRBV5-4 and TRBJ2-3, is ETGVTQSPTHLIKTRGQQVTLRCSSQSGHNTVSWYQQALGQGPQFIFQYYREEENGRGNFPPRFSGLQFPNYSSELNVNALELDDSALYLCASSLNLMGATDTQYFGPGTRLTVL.